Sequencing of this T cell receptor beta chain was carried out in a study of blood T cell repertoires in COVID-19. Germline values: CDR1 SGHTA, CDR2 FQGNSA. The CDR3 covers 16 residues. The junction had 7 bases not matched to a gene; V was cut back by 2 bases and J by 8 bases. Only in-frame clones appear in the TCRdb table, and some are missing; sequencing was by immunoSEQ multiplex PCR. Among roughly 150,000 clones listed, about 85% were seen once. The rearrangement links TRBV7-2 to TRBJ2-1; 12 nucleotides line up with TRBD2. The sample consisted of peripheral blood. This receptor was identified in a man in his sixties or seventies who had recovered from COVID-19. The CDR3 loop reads CASSLTLAGGYHEQFF. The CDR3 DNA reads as TGTGCCAGCAGCTTAACACTAGCGGGAGGTTATCATGAGCAGTTCTTC. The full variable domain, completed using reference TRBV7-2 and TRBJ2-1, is GAGVSQSPSNKVTEKGKDVELRCDPISGHTALYWYRQSLGQGLEFLIYFQGNSAPDKSGLPSDRFSAERTGGSVSTLTIQRTQQEDSAVYLCASSLTLAGGYHEQFFGPGTRLTVL.